The entry below describes one TCR beta chain. As yet, its antigen is unknown. The data were taken from a study of regulatory T cells in long-lasting Graves disease. Study summary: To qualify as persistent, Graves' disease required over 5 years of antithyroid drugs with positive TSH receptor antibodies.

Arm-PCR with iRepertoire HTBI primers amplified the CDR3 regions for these TCR beta libraries. TCRdb ran MiXCR on the multiplex PCR reads and lists one entry per CDR3 protein. The repertoire consists of fewer than 550,000 distinct CDR3 sequences, with under 25% occurring once and the leading ten covering about 6.6%. Time point reported: persistent/refractory GD, antithyroid drugs over 5 years with positive TRAb. With RNA extracted from PBMCs as input, the TCR library was made. The CDR3 totals 11 residues. Germline V gene lookup returns CDR1 ENHRY and CDR2 SYGVKD. V was clipped by 11 bases and J by 2 bases; unmatched bases: 2. Study-wide results and caveats: Among the persistent patients, roughly 2,500 public clonotypes were shared, more than the approximately 1,000 shared among new patients.

This sample comprised peripheral blood mononuclear cells (PBMCs), obtained when the disease was refractory, from a patient treated with antithyroid drugs. The chain carries TRBV10-3 and TRBJ1-2, with 7 positions matching TRBD1. This sequence originates from a female donor with Graves disease. The CDR3 loop reads CAATGNYGYTF. CDR3 sequence (DNA): TGTGCCGCGACAGGGAACTATGGCTACACCTTC.